Included here is one T cell receptor (beta chain) sequence, with context. Antigen specificity is unknown. Generated by immunoSEQ multiplex PCR, the TCRdb table keeps only in-frame clones and is missing some. The profile shows 100,000 or so clones, approximately 88% of them singletons. These data come from a study of identifying expanded T cells in peripheral blood. Study-wide findings and caveats: Across healthy donors, higher total template counts meant significantly greater roughly two-week count variance. Differentially abundant clones: about 1.2 between replicates, about 15 at about 13 days, 19 to 20 at four.

The V and J ends lost 3 bases and 6 bases, in that order; junction bases with no gene match: 6. The CDR3 has 14 amino acids. Germline CDR1 SGDLS, CDR2 YYNGEE. During the collection period, no donor immune events like infections were recorded. The clonotype comes from a person aged 18 to 70 in good health. Sequences were obtained from blood. The J gene is TRBJ2-1, the V gene TRBV9, with TRBD1 matching over 7 bases. The CDR3: CASSAQGVVNEQFF. The CDR3 region has the DNA TGTGCCAGCAGCGCGCAGGGGGTCGTCAATGAGCAGTTCTTC.